This T cell receptor (beta chain) came from a study of blood T cell repertoires in COVID-19. For the study at large: The cDNA or gDNA used as material had been derived from T cells, B-cell-depleted T cells, or PBMCs.

Per the original data handling: It was from reference gene primer amplification that nucleated cell counts were estimated. Sequenced by immunoSEQ multiplex PCR; TCRdb stores in-frame clones only, minus some. V, J and clone size reflect that table, while D and trimming were determined from the DNA. This sample has about 110,000 clones, with about three quarters found just once. V gave up 2 bases and J gave up 4 bases, with 24 bases separating them. CDR3 size: 18 residues. CDR1 and CDR2 from the germline V gene are GTSNPN and SVGIG (reference sequence). This TCR was sampled from a woman in her thirties or forties with acute or convalescent COVID-19. The V gene is TRBV30, the J gene TRBJ2-4; perhaps TRBD2 as D (6 bases). Sequenced input: peripheral blood. Here the CDR3 DNA reads TGTGCCTGGAGTACCGGTCCGGGTGGGGGGAACCTTAAAAACATTCAGTACTTC. Its translation is CAWSTGPGGGNLKNIQYF.